Here is one TCR beta chain with its context. This sample stems from a study of memory CD4+ T cells and cytomegalovirus serostatus. CDR1 SGHTA and CDR2 FQGNSA come from the germline V gene. The CDR3 consists of 15 residues. V dropped 5 bases and J dropped 1 base, with 15 bases sitting between them. The sort gate was single viable CD3+CD4+CD8-CD45RO+ cells for memory CD4+ T cells. Serostatus was set by detecting CMV pp150, pp28, p38, p52 IgG. Clones were read by immunoSEQ multiplex PCR, and TCRdb kept only the in-frame ones, dropping some. The table has 25,000 to 30,000 clones, over 70% seen once. The sample taken for sequencing was memory CD4+ T cells from blood. The chain employs TRBV7-2 and TRBJ2-7; no clear D gene. This receptor was taken from an adult in good health and CMV-seronegative. This chain's CDR3 is CASSLGPRSSYEQYF. The CDR3 coding sequence is TGTGCCAGCAGCCTAGGCCCCAGGAGTTCCTACGAGCAGTACTTC.